What follows is one T cell receptor beta chain and its context. From germline, CDR1 is SNHLY and CDR2 FYNNEI. V lost 8 bases and J 7 bases, leaving 12 bases between the germline ends. This CDR3 has 13 residues. The source of the sample is a study of blood T cell repertoires in COVID-19. Study at large: The United States, Italy and Spain supplied acute and convalescent COVID-19 samples. PBMCs, B-cell-depleted T cells, or T cells provided the cDNA or gDNA that made up the material.

Original processing methods: It was from reference gene primer amplification that nucleated cell counts were estimated. TCRdb's copy holds only in-frame clones and misses some; the assay was immunoSEQ multiplex PCR. V, J and clone size are taken as reported in that table, and D and trimming were inferred from the DNA itself. The repertoire holds some 70,000 clones, with over 70% as singletons. Sequencing input: peripheral blood. The chain joins TRBV2 to TRBJ1-6, with D uncertain. This clonotype was obtained from a man aged 50 to 59 with active COVID-19. The DNA of the CDR3 is TGTGCCAGCCGCAACTATGGCAATTCACCCCTCCACTTT. This sequence encodes CASRNYGNSPLHF.